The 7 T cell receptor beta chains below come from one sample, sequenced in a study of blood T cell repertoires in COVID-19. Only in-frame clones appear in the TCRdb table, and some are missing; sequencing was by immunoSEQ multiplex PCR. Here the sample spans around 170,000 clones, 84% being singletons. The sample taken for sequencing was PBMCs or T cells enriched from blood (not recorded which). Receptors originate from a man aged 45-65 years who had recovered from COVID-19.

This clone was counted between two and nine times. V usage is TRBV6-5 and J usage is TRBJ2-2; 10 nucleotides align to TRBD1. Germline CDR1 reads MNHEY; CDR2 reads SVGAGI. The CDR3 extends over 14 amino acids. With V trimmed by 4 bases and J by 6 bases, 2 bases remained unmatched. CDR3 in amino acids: CASSSGTGAGELFF. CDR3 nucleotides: TGTGCCAGCAGTTCCGGGACAGGGGCCGGGGAGCTGTTTTTT.

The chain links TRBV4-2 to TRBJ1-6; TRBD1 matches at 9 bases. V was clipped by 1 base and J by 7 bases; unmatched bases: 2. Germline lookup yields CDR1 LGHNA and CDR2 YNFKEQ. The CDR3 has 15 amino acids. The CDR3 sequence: CASSQGDRDNSPLHF. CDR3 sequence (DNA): TGTGCCAGCAGCCAAGGGGACAGGGACAATTCACCCCTCCACTTT.

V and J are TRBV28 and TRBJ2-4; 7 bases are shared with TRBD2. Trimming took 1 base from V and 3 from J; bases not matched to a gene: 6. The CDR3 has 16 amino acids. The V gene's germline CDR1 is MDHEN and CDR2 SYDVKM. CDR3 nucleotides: TGTGCCAGCAGTTTATCGTGGGGGGGGGACAAAAACATTCAGTACTTC. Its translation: CASSLSWGGDKNIQYF.

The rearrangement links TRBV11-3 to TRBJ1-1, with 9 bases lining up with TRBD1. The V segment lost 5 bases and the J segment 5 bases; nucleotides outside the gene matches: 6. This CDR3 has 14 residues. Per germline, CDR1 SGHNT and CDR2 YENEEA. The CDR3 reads CASSAGTGRTEAFF. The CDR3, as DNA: TGTGCCAGCAGCGCCGGGACAGGGCGAACTGAAGCTTTCTTT. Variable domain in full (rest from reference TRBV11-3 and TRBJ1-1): EAGVVQSPRYKIIEKKQPVAFWCNPISGHNTLYWYLQNLGQGPELLIRYENEEAVDDSQLPKDRFSAERLKGVDSTLKIQPAELGDSAVYLCASSAGTGRTEAFFGQGTRLTVV.

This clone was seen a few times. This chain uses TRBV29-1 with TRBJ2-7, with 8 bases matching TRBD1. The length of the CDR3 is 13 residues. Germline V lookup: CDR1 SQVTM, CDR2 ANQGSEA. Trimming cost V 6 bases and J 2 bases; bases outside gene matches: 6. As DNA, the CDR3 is TGCAGCGTAATGGACAGGGTCGCCTACGAGCAGTACTTC. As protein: CSVMDRVAYEQYF.

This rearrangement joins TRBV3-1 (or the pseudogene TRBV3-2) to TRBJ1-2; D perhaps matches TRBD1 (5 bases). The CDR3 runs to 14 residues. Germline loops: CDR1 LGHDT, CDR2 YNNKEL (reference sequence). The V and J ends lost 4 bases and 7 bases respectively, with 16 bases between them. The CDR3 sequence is CASSPPGRGSGYTF. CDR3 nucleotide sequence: TGTGCCAGCAGCCCTCCCGGACGGGGGTCTGGCTACACCTTC.

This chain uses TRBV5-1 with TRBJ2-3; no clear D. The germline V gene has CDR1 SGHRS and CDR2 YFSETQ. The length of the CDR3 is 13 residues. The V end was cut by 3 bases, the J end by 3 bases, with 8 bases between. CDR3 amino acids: CASSSAKTDTQYF. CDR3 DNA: TGCGCCAGCAGCTCCGCTAAGACAGATACGCAGTATTTT.